This is a list of T cell receptor beta chains from one sample in a study of tumor-infiltrating lymphocytes in localized non-small cell lung cancer. TCRdb keeps only in-frame clones here, not all; method: immunoSEQ multiplex PCR. Of around 16,000 clones listed, 35% to 55% are singletons. Sequencing was carried out using lung tumor tissue. These receptors were obtained from a human donor with non-small cell lung cancer. CDR3s include the opening cysteine and the closing phenylalanine or tryptophan. D genes are given only for firm matches. Only part of the rows carry a size: once, few, many, or a class if the clone is expanded.

abundance	d_gene	v_gene	j_gene	CDR3aa	CDR3nt
.	TRBD2	TRBV9	TRBJ2-5	CASTGPGGTQYF	TGTGCCAGCACAGGACCGGGGGGGACCCAGTACTTC
few	.	TRBV19	TRBJ1-5	CASVQGMWQPQHF	TGTGCCAGTGTGCAGGGAATGTGGCAGCCCCAGCATTTT
.	.	TRBV7-8	TRBJ1-4	CASSLTGGAGLVEKLFF	TGTGCCAGCAGCTTAACGGGGGGGGCAGGACTTGTTGAAAAACTGTTTTTT
.	.	TRBV14	TRBJ2-7	CASSQAKEQYF	TGTGCCAGCAGCCAAGCTAAGGAGCAGTACTTC
many	TRBD1	TRBV15	TRBJ2-5	CATSSYTGGVYQETQYF	TGTGCCACCAGCAGTTATACAGGGGGCGTCTACCAAGAGACCCAGTACTTC
.	.	TRBV5-1	TRBJ2-3	CASSLIGTSTDTQYF	TGCGCCAGCAGCTTGATAGGGACTAGCACAGATACGCAGTATTTT
.	.	TRBV7-8	TRBJ1-3	CASSLQGSSGNTIYF	TGTGCCAGCAGCTTACAGGGGAGCTCTGGAAACACCATATATTTT
.	.	TRBV2	TRBJ2-5	CASTLQGVALETQYF	TGTGCCAGCACCCTGCAGGGCGTAGCGCTAGAGACCCAGTACTTC
few	.	TRBV5-1	TRBJ2-4	CASSLAPDKNIQYF	TGCGCCAGCAGCTTGGCCCCGGACAAAAACATTCAGTACTTC
few	.	TRBV7-9	TRBJ1-5	CASSSSTPYSNQPQHF	TGTGCCAGCAGCTCTTCGACACCTTATAGCAATCAGCCCCAGCATTTT
.	.	TRBV20-1	TRBJ2-7	CSASYHEQYF	TGCAGTGCTAGCTACCACGAGCAGTACTTC
.	.	TRBV5-1	TRBJ2-1	CASSWKQPSSYNEQFF	TGCGCCAGCAGCTGGAAACAGCCGAGCTCCTACAATGAGCAGTTCTTC
.	TRBD1	TRBV9	TRBJ1-6	CASSPPTERQGETLHF	TGTGCCAGCAGCCCCCCCACGGAGAGACAGGGTGAAACCCTCCACTTT
few	.	TRBV6-5	TRBJ1-5	CASSRLTENQPQHF	TGTGCCAGCAGTCGGTTGACAGAAAATCAGCCCCAGCATTTT
.	TRBD1	TRBV11-3	TRBJ2-7	CASSEVGGGPYEQYF	TGTGCCAGCAGTGAAGTAGGGGGCGGGCCGTACGAGCAGTACTTC
few	.	TRBV25-1	TRBJ1-2	CASSDPRIYGYTF	TGTGCCAGCAGTGACCCCCGAATATATGGCTACACCTTC
.	.	TRBV11-3	TRBJ2-7	CASSSKTDHDEYEQYF	TGTGCCAGCAGCTCGAAGACTGACCACGACGAGTACGAGCAGTACTTC
few	TRBD2	TRBV6-5	TRBJ2-1	CASSYWASGGLEQFF	TGTGCCAGCAGTTACTGGGCTAGCGGGGGACTTGAGCAGTTCTTC
.	TRBD1	TRBV6-5	TRBJ1-2	CASSDRVPYGYTF	TGTGCCAGCAGTGACAGGGTGCCTTATGGCTACACCTTC
few	TRBD1	TRBV30	TRBJ2-3	CAWGDSWTDTQYF	TGTGCCTGGGGGGACAGTTGGACAGATACGCAGTATTTT
once	TRBD1	TRBV6-6	TRBJ2-3	CASSWGQGSTDTQYF	TGTGCCAGCAGTTGGGGACAGGGAAGCACAGATACGCAGTATTTT
.	TRBD2	TRBV9	TRBJ2-1	CASSVALAGANNEQFF	TGTGCCAGCAGCGTAGCCCTAGCGGGGGCGAACAATGAGCAGTTCTTC
.	TRBD1	TRBV19	TRBJ2-7	CASSGFRQGESYEQYF	TGTGCCAGTAGTGGTTTTCGACAGGGGGAATCCTACGAGCAGTACTTC
.	.	TRBV14	TRBJ2-2	CASSHNMINTGELFF	TGTGCCAGCAGCCATAATATGATTAACACCGGGGAGCTGTTTTTT